This TCR beta chain was identified in a study of beta chain features in type 1 diabetes. Background on the study: Cell yields, gender and age were comparable in patients and healthy donors.

This clone was observed a few times. The target antigen is unknown. Germline V lookup: CDR1 SGDLS, CDR2 YYNGEE. The junction had 10 bases not matched to a gene; V was cut back by 4 bases and J by 5 bases. This CDR3 has 15 residues. All of the isolated RNA was reverse transcribed, so expressed TCRB transcripts were sequenced. Here immunoSEQ multiplex PCR was the method, and the copy in TCRdb shows in-frame clones only, minus some. The table has about 150,000 clones, approximately 9.2% seen once. The study, taken as a whole, reports: Patients with Type 1 diabetes showed moderately but significantly shorter TCRB CDR3s in all four CD4+ subsets. Sequencing of cDNA might inflate the share of cells that strongly express TCR.

The sequencing sample was made of central memory CD4+ T cells from blood. The clonotype comes from a young man in good health. The rearrangement links TRBV9 to TRBJ2-5; TRBD1 matches 8 bases. The CDR3 loop reads CASSPTPNRGETQYF. The CDR3 DNA is TGTGCCAGCAGCCCCACACCAAACAGGGGGGAGACCCAGTACTTC.